The rows below give T cell receptor beta chains drawn from one sample of a study of cytomegalovirus exposure and HLA in healthy donors. Clones were sequenced by immunoSEQ multiplex PCR, and TCRdb holds only the in-frame ones, with some missing. The data show 95,000 to 150,000 clones, 80% seen once. Source material: PBMCs. The origin of the receptors is a female donor in good health and CMV-seropositive. The CDR3 runs from the conserved cysteine through the conserved F or W. Fields, in order: clone size, D gene, J gene, V gene, CDR3 DNA, CDR3 protein. The D gene is left open where the match is weak. For some rows the clone size is stated as once, few or many, or as a class when expanded; others skip it.

abundance: -; d_gene: TRBD2; j_gene: TRBJ2-5; v_gene: TRBV10-1; CDR3nt: TGCGCCAGCAGTGACGGGCTAGCGGGGGGGCAAGAGACCCAGTACTTC; CDR3aa: CASSDGLAGGQETQYF
abundance: -; d_gene: -; j_gene: TRBJ2-1; v_gene: TRBV30; CDR3nt: TGTGCCTTGACAGCTACCAAAAACAATGAGCAGTTCTTC; CDR3aa: CALTATKNNEQFF
abundance: -; d_gene: TRBD2; j_gene: TRBJ2-2; v_gene: TRBV7-3; CDR3nt: TGTGCCAGCAGCCTCCTACCTCGGAGCGGGGGAACCTTTAACACCGGGGAGCTGTTTTTT; CDR3aa: CASSLLPRSGGTFNTGELFF
abundance: -; d_gene: TRBD1; j_gene: TRBJ2-1; v_gene: TRBV7-8; CDR3nt: TGTGCCAGCAGCATTAGGGGGCCCTCCTACAATGAGCAGTTCTTC; CDR3aa: CASSIRGPSYNEQFF
abundance: few; d_gene: -; j_gene: TRBJ1-3; v_gene: TRBV15; CDR3nt: TGTGCCACCAGCAGAGATCCCCAGTCCGCTGGAAACACCATATATTTT; CDR3aa: CATSRDPQSAGNTIYF
abundance: -; d_gene: -; j_gene: TRBJ1-6; v_gene: TRBV19; CDR3nt: TGTGCCAGTAGAAACCTTCAGGGGTTTAGCTCCTATAATTCACCCCTCCACTTT; CDR3aa: CASRNLQGFSSYNSPLHF
abundance: -; d_gene: -; j_gene: TRBJ1-1; v_gene: TRBV7-9; CDR3nt: TGTGCCAGCAGCTTACCACCTTTACAGACTGAAGCTTTCTTT; CDR3aa: CASSLPPLQTEAFF
abundance: once; d_gene: TRBD1; j_gene: TRBJ2-2; v_gene: TRBV30; CDR3nt: TGTGCCTGGATCACCGGGACAGGGGTGACCGGGGAGCTGTTTTTT; CDR3aa: CAWITGTGVTGELFF
abundance: -; d_gene: -; j_gene: TRBJ2-7; v_gene: TRBV18; CDR3nt: TGTGCCAGCTCTCGAACGGGGAACCCTTCCTACGAGCAGTACTTC; CDR3aa: CASSRTGNPSYEQYF
abundance: -; d_gene: TRBD1; j_gene: TRBJ2-1; v_gene: TRBV7-8; CDR3nt: TGTGCCAGCAGCTTAGAAAGGTCAGGGGGACATTTACGTCAGCAGTTCTTC; CDR3aa: CASSLERSGGHLRQQFF